This T cell receptor (beta chain) was retrieved from a study of blood T cell repertoires in COVID-19. Overall study: The United States, Italy and Spain were the sources of the acute and convalescent COVID-19 samples.

Germline V gene lookup returns CDR1 SGDLS and CDR2 YYNGEE. The germline V and J ends were trimmed by 4 bases and 5 bases, with 15 bases remaining between them. This CDR3 spans 14 amino acids. As handled by the study authors: Researchers report that nucleated cell counts were estimated from reference gene primer amplification. Some clones are missing from TCRdb's copy, which holds only in-frame ones; the method was immunoSEQ multiplex PCR. The V and J calls and clone size are taken from that table; D and trimming were inferred from the DNA. The sample has 100,000 or so clones; nearly 95% are singletons.

This TCR came from a human donor with active COVID-19. The donor label of this sample is uncertain. The sample consisted of peripheral blood. The chain couples TRBV9 to TRBJ2-5; D uncertain. The CDR3 coding sequence is TGTGCCAGCAGCCCCAACCCGACAATCGAGACCCAGTACTTC. Protein sequence: CASSPNPTIETQYF. Filled out from reference TRBV9 and TRBJ2-5, the complete variable domain reads DSGVTQTPKHLITATGQRVTLRCSPRSGDLSVYWYQQSLDQGLQFLIQYYNGEERAKGNILERFSAQQFPDLHSELNLSSLELGDSALYFCASSPNPTIETQYFGPGTRLLVL.